The count of the clone carrying this T cell receptor (beta chain) is one. The PCR had 60 Vbeta and 13 Jbeta primers. Data came from immunoSEQ multiplex PCR; TCRdb stores just in-frame clones and leaves some out. This sample yields about 160,000 clones, of which 79% are seen a single time; 2.1% belongs to the top ten. The data were taken from a study of cytomegalovirus exposure and HLA in healthy donors. Study as a whole: Of 300 to 500 genotyped donors, roughly 81% grouped in the Caucasian-associated ancestry cluster.

Germline CDR1 is MNHEY and CDR2 is SMNVEV (reference sequence). The CDR3 consists of 17 residues. J lost 2 bases, V lost 4 bases, and 8 bases had no gene match. Sequenced: PBMCs. This sequence joins TRBV27 and TRBJ2-6, with 7 nucleotides matching TRBD1. The sequence came from a man aged 35 to 55 in good health and CMV-seronegative. In nucleotides, the CDR3 is TGTGCCAGCAGTTCCCTATTCCAGGGGGCTGGGGCCAACGTCCTGACTTTC. It is translated as CASSSLFQGAGANVLTF.